A selection of T cell receptor beta chains follows, all from one sample in a study of CD8 T cells in Susac syndrome. A single record per CDR3 protein comes from TCRdb applying MiXCR to the immunoSEQ multiplex PCR reads. The table lists a few hundred thousand distinct CDR3 sequences, 85% to 95% of them singletons, with just over 0.08% in the top ten. Sequencing input: CD4+ T cells from PBMCs. Source of these receptors: a human donor with multiple sclerosis. Both conserved end residues are part of each CDR3. Each record gives: V gene, D gene, clone size, J gene, CDR3 length, CDR3 DNA, CDR3 protein. D genes are given only for firm matches. Where a row states a size, it is once, few, many or the class of an expanded clone; other rows omit it.

TRBV30	-	-	TRBJ2-3	12	TGTGCCCTCGGCGAGGGAACAGATACGCAGTATTTT	CALGEGTDTQYF
TRBV30	TRBD2	-	TRBJ2-5	15	TGTGCCTCTACTAGCGGGGACGACAACCAAGAGACCCAGTACTTC	CASTSGDDNQETQYF
TRBV3-1	-	-	TRBJ2-3	15	TGTGCCAGCAGCCAGGGCCTAGCAGGTCCAGATACGCAGTATTTT	CASSQGLAGPDTQYF
TRBV29-1	-	-	TRBJ2-5	14	TGCAGCGTTGAAAGGGGGGACTTCCAAGAGACCCAGTACTTC	CSVERGDFQETQYF
TRBV7-9	TRBD1	-	TRBJ1-2	15	TGTGCCAGCAGCCCTTGGACAGGGGGCGACTATGGCTACACCTTC	CASSPWTGGDYGYTF
TRBV14	TRBD2	-	TRBJ2-7	15	TGTGCCAGCAGCGAACGACTAGCAAGTCCCTACGAGCAGTACTTC	CASSERLASPYEQYF
TRBV20-1	TRBD1	-	TRBJ2-5	13	TGCAGTGCACTCGGACAGGGCCAAGAGACCCAGTACTTC	CSALGQGQETQYF
TRBV7-9	-	-	TRBJ1-1	13	TGTGCCAGCAGCTTAGGCGGGCACACTGAAGCTTTCTTT	CASSLGGHTEAFF
TRBV3-1	TRBD1	-	TRBJ1-2	12	TGTGCCAGCTCCAGGGACAGCCGCGGCTACACCTTC	CASSRDSRGYTF
TRBV30	TRBD1	once	TRBJ2-1	10	TGTGCCTGGCTGGACAGGGGGTTCAGATTC	CAWLDRGFRF
TRBV2	-	once	TRBJ2-1	13	TGTGCCAGCAGTGAAGATGTTGGCAATGAGCAGTTCTTC	CASSEDVGNEQFF
TRBV29-1	-	-	TRBJ2-2	13	TGCAGCGGACGTAGAGCGAACACCGGGGAGCTGTTTTTT	CSGRRANTGELFF
TRBV12-3/TRBV12-4	-	-	TRBJ1-6	14	TGTGCCAGCAGCCGCCAGATGAGGAATTCACCCCTCCACTTT	CASSRQMRNSPLHF
TRBV3-1	-	-	TRBJ2-7	15	TGTGCCAGCAGCCATTCCGTTGTGGGGGTCTACGAGCAGTACTTC	CASSHSVVGVYEQYF
TRBV6-5	-	once	TRBJ1-5	14	TGTGCCAGCACTCTTAGGCGGGGGAATCAGCCCCAGCATTTT	CASTLRRGNQPQHF